This entry describes one T cell receptor (beta chain). CDR1 is SGHNT and CDR2 is YYREEE in the germline V gene (reference sequence). The V and J ends lost 4 bases and 2 bases, in that order; junction bases with no gene match: 7. There are 15 residues in the CDR3. The sample originates from a study of blood T cell repertoires in COVID-19. Overall study context: Samples came from the United States, Italy and Spain, spanning acute and convalescent COVID-19. PBMCs, B-cell-depleted T cells, or T cells were the source of the cDNA or gDNA that made up the material.

Per the original methods: Quantification of nucleated cells was approximated via reference gene primer amplification. The method was immunoSEQ multiplex PCR; TCRdb's version includes in-frame clones alone and lacks a portion of them. That table gives V, J and clone size, and the DNA gave D and trimming. Here the sample spans more than 150,000 clones, about 80% being singletons. The TCR was taken from a woman in her 70s with acute or convalescent COVID-19. The specimen was peripheral blood. This chain joins TRBV5-4 and TRBJ2-7, with 9 bases matching TRBD1. CDR3 nucleotides: TGTGCCAGCAGCGCCCCGGGACAGGGAACCTACGAGCAGTACTTC. Translating it yields CASSAPGQGTYEQYF.